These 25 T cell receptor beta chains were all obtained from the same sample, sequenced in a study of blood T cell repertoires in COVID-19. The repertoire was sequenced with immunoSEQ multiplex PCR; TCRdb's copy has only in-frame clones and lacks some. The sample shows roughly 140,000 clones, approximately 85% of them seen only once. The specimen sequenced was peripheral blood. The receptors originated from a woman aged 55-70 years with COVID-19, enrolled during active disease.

The CDR3 bases are TGTGCCTGGAGTACTACAAGGGGACAGGGGGGGACTGAAGCTTTCTTT. Residues: CAWSTTRGQGGTEAFF. The genes are TRBV30 and TRBJ1-1, with 11 nucleotides matching TRBD1. Per the germline V gene, CDR1 is GTSNPN and CDR2 is SVGIG (reference sequence). J lost 5 bases, V lost 2 bases, and 10 bases had no gene match. The CDR3 sequence is 16 residues long.

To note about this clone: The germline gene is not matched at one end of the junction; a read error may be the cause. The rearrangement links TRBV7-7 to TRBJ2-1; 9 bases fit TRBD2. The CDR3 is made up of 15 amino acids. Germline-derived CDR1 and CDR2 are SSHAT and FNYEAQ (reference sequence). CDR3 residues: CASSLIAGAVGEQFF. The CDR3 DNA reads TGTGCTAGCAGCTTAATAGCGGGGGCGGTGGGTGAGCAGTTCTTC.

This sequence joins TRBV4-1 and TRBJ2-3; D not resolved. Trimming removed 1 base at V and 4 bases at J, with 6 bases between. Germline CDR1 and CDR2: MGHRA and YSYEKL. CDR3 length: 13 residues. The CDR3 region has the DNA TGCGCCAGCAGCCAAGCCGTTGCAGATACGCAGTATTTT. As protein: CASSQAVADTQYF.

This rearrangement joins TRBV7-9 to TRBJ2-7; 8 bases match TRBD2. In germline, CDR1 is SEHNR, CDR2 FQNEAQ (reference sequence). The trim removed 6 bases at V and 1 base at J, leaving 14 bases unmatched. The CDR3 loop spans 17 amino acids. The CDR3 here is CASSTGEKRGSSYEQYF. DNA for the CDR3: TGTGCCAGCAGTACAGGCGAAAAGCGGGGGAGTTCCTACGAGCAGTACTTC. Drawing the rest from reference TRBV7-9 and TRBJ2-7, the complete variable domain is DTGVSQNPRHKITKRGQNVTFRCDPISEHNRLYWYRQTLGQGPEFLTYFQNEAQLEKSRLLSDRFSAERPKGSFSTLEIQRTEQGDSAMYLCASSTGEKRGSSYEQYFGPGTRLTVT.

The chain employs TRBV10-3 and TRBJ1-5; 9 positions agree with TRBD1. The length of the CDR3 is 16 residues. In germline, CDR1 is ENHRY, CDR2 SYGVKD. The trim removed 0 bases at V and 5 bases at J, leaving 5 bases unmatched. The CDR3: CAISESNRGPDQPQHF. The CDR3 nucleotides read TGTGCCATCAGTGAGTCGAACAGGGGGCCGGATCAGCCCCAGCATTTT.

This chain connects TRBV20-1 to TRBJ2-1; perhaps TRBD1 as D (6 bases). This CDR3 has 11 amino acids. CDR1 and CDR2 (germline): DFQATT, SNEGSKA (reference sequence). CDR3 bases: TGCAGCATTGGGGGCTGGAATGAGCAGTTCTTC. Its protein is CSIGGWNEQFF.

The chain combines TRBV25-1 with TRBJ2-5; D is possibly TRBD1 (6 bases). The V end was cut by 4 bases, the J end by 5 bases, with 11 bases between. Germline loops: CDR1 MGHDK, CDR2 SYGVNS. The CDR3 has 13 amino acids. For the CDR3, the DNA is TGTGCCAGCAGTGGAGGGGGTGGGGAGACCCAGTACTTC. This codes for CASSGGGGETQYF.

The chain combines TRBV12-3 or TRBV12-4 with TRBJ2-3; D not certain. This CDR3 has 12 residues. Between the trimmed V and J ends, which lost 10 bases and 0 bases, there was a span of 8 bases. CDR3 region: CAIAESTDTQYF. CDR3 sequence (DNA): TGTGCCATCGCGGAAAGCACAGATACGCAGTATTTT.

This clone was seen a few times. The CDR3 DNA is TGTGCCAGCAGTCAGGGTTCCGGAGCTAACTATGGCTACACCTTC. Translating it yields CASSQGSGANYGYTF. The V gene is TRBV6-4, the J gene TRBJ1-2; possible D gene TRBD1, 5 bases. Germline-derived CDR1 and CDR2 are MRHNA and SNTAGT. Trimming left V 5 bases short and J 0 bases short, with 13 bases between. The CDR3 has 15 amino acids.

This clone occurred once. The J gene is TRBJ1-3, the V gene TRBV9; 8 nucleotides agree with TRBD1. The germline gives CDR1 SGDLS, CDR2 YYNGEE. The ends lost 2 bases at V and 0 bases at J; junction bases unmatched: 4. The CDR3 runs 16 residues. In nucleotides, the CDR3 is TGTGCCAGCAGCGTCGACAGGGGAAGCTCTGGAAACACCATATATTTT. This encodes CASSVDRGSSGNTIYF.

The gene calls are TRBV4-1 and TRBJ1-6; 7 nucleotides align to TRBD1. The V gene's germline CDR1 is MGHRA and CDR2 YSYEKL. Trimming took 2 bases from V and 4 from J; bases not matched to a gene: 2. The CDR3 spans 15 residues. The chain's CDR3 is CASSQQTGYNSPLHF. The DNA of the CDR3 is TGCGCCAGCAGCCAACAGACAGGGTATAATTCACCCCTCCACTTT.

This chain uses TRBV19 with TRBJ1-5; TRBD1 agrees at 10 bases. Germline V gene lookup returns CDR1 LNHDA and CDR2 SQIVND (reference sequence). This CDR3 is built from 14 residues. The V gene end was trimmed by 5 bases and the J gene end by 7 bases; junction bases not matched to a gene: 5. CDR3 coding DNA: TGTGCCAGTAGTTGGACAGGGGGGAGCCAGCCCCAGCATTTT. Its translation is CASSWTGGSQPQHF.

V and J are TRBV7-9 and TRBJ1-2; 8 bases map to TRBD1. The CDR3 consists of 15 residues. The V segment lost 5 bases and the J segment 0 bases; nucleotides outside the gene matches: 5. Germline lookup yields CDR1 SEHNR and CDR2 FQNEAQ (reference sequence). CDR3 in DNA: TGTGCCAGCAGCGGGACAGGAGGAACTAACTATGGCTACACCTTC. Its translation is CASSGTGGTNYGYTF. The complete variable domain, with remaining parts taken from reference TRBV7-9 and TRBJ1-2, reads DTGVSQNPRHKITKRGQNVTFRCDPISEHNRLYWYRQTLGQGPEFLTYFQNEAQLEKSRLLSDRFSAERPKGSFSTLEIQRTEQGDSAMYLCASSGTGGTNYGYTFGSGTRLTVV.

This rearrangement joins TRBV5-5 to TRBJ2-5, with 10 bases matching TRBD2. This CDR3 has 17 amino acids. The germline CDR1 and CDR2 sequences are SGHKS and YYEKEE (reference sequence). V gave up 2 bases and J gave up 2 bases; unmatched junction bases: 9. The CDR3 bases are TGTGCCAGCAGCTTTACAGGACTAGCGGTAGTACAAGAGACCCAGTACTTC. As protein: CASSFTGLAVVQETQYF.

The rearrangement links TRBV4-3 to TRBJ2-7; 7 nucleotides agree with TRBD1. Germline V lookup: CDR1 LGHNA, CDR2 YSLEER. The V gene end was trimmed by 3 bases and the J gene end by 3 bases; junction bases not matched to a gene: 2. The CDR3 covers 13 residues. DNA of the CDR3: TGCGCCAGCAGCCAGACAGGGAACTACGAGCAGTACTTC. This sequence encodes CASSQTGNYEQYF.

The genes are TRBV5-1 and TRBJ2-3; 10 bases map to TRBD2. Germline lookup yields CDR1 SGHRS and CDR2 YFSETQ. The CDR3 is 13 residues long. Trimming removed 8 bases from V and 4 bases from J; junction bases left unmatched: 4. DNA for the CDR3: TGCGCCAGTGGGACTAGCGCCCCAGATACGCAGTATTTT. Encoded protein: CASGTSAPDTQYF.

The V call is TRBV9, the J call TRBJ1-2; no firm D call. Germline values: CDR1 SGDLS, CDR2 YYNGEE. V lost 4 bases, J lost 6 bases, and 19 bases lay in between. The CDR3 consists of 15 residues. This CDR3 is CASSSRPTSQDGYTF. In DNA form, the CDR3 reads TGTGCCAGCAGCTCCCGACCGACATCCCAGGATGGCTACACCTTC.

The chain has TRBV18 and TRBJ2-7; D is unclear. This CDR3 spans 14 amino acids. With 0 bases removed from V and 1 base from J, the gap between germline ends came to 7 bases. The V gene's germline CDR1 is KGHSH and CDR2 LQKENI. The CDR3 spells CASSPPAGSYEQYF. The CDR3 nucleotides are TGTGCCAGCTCACCACCGGCAGGTTCCTACGAGCAGTACTTC.

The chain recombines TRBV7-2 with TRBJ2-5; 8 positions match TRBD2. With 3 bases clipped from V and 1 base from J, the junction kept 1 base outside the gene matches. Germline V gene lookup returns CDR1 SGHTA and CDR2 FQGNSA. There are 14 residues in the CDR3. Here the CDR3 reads CASSFSGVQETQYF. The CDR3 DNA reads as TGTGCCAGCAGCTTTAGCGGGGTCCAAGAGACCCAGTACTTC. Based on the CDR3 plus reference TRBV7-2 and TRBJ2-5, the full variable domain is GAGVSQSPSNKVTEKGKDVELRCDPISGHTALYWYRQSLGQGLEFLIYFQGNSAPDKSGLPSDRFSAERTGGSVSTLTIQRTQQEDSAVYLCASSFSGVQETQYFGPGTRLLVL.

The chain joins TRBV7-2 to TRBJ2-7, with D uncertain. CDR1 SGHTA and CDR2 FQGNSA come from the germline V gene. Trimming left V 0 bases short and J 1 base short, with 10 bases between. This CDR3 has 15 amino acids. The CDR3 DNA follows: TGTGCCAGCAGCTTAGCTGCCTCCAGTTCCTACGAGCAGTACTTC. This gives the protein CASSLAASSSYEQYF.

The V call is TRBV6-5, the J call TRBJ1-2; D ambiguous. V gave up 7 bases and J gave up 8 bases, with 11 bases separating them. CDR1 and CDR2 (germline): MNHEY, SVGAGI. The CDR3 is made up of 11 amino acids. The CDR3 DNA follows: TGTGCCAGCAAGTGGGCCGAAGGCTACACCTTC. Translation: CASKWAEGYTF.

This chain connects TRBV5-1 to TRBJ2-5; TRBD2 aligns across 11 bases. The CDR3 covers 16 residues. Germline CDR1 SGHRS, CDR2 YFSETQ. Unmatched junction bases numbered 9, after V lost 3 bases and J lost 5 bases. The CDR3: CASSSSSGGQWETQYF. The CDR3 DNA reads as TGCGCCAGCAGCTCCTCTAGCGGGGGGCAGTGGGAGACCCAGTACTTC.

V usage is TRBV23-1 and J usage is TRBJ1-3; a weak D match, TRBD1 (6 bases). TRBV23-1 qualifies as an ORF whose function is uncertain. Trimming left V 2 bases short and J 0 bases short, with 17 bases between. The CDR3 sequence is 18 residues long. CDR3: CASSQRDRPPDSGNTIYF. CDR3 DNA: TGCGCCAGCAGTCAACGAGACAGGCCTCCGGACTCTGGAAACACCATATATTTT.

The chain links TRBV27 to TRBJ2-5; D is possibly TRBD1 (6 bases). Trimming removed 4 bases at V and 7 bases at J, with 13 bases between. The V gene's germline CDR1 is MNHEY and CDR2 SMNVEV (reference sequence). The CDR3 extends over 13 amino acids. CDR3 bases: TGTGCCAGCAGTTACTACAGGGCCGGGACCCAGTACTTC. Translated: CASSYYRAGTQYF.

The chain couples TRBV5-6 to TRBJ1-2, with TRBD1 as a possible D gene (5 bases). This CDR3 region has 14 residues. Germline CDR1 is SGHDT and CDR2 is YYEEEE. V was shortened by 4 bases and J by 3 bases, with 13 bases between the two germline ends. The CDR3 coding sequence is TGTGCCAGCAGCCTAGTAGGGGTCGACTATGGCTACACCTTC. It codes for CASSLVGVDYGYTF.